This T cell receptor (beta chain) was captured by sequencing in a study of control samples from healthy donors and cancer patients. The CDR3 covers 13 residues. The V gene's germline CDR1 is LGHNT and CDR2 FRNRAP. The V end was cut by 4 bases, the J end by 5 bases, with 11 bases between. The repertoire was sequenced with immunoSEQ multiplex PCR; TCRdb's copy has only in-frame clones and lacks some. The sample shows hundreds of thousands of clones, 75% to 95% of them seen only once. The sample taken for sequencing was PBMCs. The chain links TRBV12-5 to TRBJ1-1, with D possibly matching TRBD1 (5 bases). The origin of this receptor is a man aged 35 to 55 with head and neck cancer. The DNA of the CDR3 is TGTGCTAGTGGTTCCTCCGGGGGAACTGAAGCTTTCTTT. This codes for CASGSSGGTEAFF.